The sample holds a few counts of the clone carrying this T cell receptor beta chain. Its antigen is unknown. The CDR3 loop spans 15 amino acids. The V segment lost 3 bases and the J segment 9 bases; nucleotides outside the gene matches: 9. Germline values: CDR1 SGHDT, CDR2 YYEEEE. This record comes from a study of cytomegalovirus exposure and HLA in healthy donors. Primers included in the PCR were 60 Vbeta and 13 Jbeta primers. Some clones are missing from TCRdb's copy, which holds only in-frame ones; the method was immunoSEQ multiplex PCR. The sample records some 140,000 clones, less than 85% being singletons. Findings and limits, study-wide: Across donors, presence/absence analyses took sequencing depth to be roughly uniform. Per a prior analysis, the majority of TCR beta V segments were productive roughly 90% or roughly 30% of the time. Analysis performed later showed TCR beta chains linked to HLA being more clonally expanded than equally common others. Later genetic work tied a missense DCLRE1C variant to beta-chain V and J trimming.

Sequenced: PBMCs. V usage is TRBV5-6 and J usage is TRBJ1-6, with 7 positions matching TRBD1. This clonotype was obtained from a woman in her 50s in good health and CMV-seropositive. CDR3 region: CASSSGQARRSPLHF. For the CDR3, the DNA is TGTGCCAGCAGCTCCGGACAGGCCAGGCGTTCACCCCTCCACTTT. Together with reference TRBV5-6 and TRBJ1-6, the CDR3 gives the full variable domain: DAGVTQSPTHLIKTRGQQVTLRCSPKSGHDTVSWYQQALGQGPQFIFQYYEEEERQRGNFPDRFSGHQFPNYSSELNVNALLLGDSALYLCASSSGQARRSPLHFGNGTRLTVT.